The 10 T cell receptor beta chains presented below share a single source sample, sequenced in a study of blood T cell repertoires in COVID-19. Sequenced by immunoSEQ multiplex PCR; TCRdb stores in-frame clones only, minus some. The table records about 69,000 clones, approximately 75% of them present only once. The sample comprised peripheral blood. All receptors derive from a human donor in a cohort sampled during active COVID-19.

The rearrangement uses TRBV6-5 and TRBJ2-2, with D possibly being TRBD2 (6 bases). Germline CDR1 and CDR2: MNHEY and SVGAGI. There are 13 residues in the CDR3. Trimming cost V 5 bases and J 7 bases, with 11 bases left between them. CDR3 region: CASSLSGLGELFF. CDR3 DNA: TGTGCCAGCAGTCTTAGCGGTCTCGGGGAGCTGTTTTTT.

J is TRBJ2-3 and V is TRBV6-5; tentatively, D is TRBD2 (5 bases). CDR3 size: 15 residues. V shed 1 base and J shed 6 bases, with 14 bases lying between them. Germline-derived CDR1 and CDR2 are MNHEY and SVGAGI. As DNA, the CDR3 is TGTGCCAGCAGTTACTTCGGACTCCCGGGGGATACGCAGTATTTT. It yields the protein CASSYFGLPGDTQYF.

The rearrangement links TRBV5-1 to TRBJ1-1; a possible D gene is TRBD1 (5 bases). This CDR3 is 14 amino acids long. The germline V and J ends were trimmed by 7 bases and 0 bases, with 13 bases remaining between them. Germline V gene data show CDR1 as SGHRS and CDR2 as YFSETQ. The CDR3 region is CASASGLMNTEAFF. CDR3 nucleotides: TGCGCCAGCGCCTCAGGGCTTATGAACACTGAAGCTTTCTTT.

This clone occurred once. V usage is TRBV24-1 and J usage is TRBJ1-1; D call uncertain. The CDR3 length is 12 residues. V lost 4 bases to trimming and J lost 7 bases, with 9 bases between them. Germline CDR1 and CDR2: KGHDR and SFDVKD. CDR3 amino acids: CATSDWHSEAFF. The CDR3 DNA reads TGTGCCACCAGTGACTGGCACAGTGAAGCTTTCTTT.

The chain combines TRBV19 with TRBJ1-1, with D possibly being TRBD1 (5 bases). Germline-derived CDR1 and CDR2 are LNHDA and SQIVND (reference sequence). V shed 2 bases and J shed 4 bases, with 14 bases lying between them. The CDR3 extends over 15 amino acids. The CDR3 DNA follows: TGTGCCAGTAGTATAACACAGGTTCTTCGCACTGAAGCTTTCTTT. Its translation is CASSITQVLRTEAFF.

The V call is TRBV7-2, the J call TRBJ2-3; 9 bases are a match to TRBD1. This CDR3 region has 15 residues. Looked up from germline, CDR1 is SGHTA and CDR2 is FQGNSA. After removal of 2 bases from V and 4 bases from J, the junction contained 4 bases not matched to a gene. CDR3 residues: CASSLWDRAADTQYF. The CDR3, as DNA: TGTGCCAGCAGCTTATGGGACAGGGCGGCAGATACGCAGTATTTT.

This clone was seen a single time. The CDR3 region has the DNA TGTGCCAGCAGTTATGGTGGGCCCAGAGATTCACCCCTCCACTTT. Protein product: CASSYGGPRDSPLHF. This sequence joins TRBV6-5 and TRBJ1-6, with D unresolved. The CDR3 sequence is 15 residues long. Trimming took 3 bases from V and 8 from J, leaving 14 bases between them. Germline CDR1 MNHEY, CDR2 SVGAGI.

The CDR3 sequence is CASSTGTRTGELFF. The CDR3 DNA follows: TGCGCCAGCAGCACAGGGACGAGAACCGGGGAGCTGTTTTTT. This chain uses TRBV5-1 with TRBJ2-2, with a tentative D call TRBD1 (6 bases). Germline CDR1 and CDR2: SGHRS and YFSETQ. The ends were cut back, 4 bases at V and 5 bases at J, with 12 bases in the middle. CDR3 length equals 14 residues.

This chain connects TRBV19 to TRBJ2-1; D may be TRBD1 (6 bases). The germline V gene has CDR1 LNHDA and CDR2 SQIVND (reference sequence). CDR3 length: 15 amino acids. V dropped 3 bases and J dropped 0 bases, with 9 bases sitting between them. Written as DNA, the CDR3 is TGTGCCAGTAGTATCGGACAGAACTCCTACAATGAGCAGTTCTTC. Its translation: CASSIGQNSYNEQFF. Using reference TRBV19 and TRBJ2-1 for the parts outside the CDR3, the full variable domain is DGGITQSPKYLFRKEGQNVTLSCEQNLNHDAMYWYRQDPGQGLRLIYYSQIVNDFQKGDIAEGYSVSREKKESFPLTVTSAQKNPTAFYLCASSIGQNSYNEQFFGPGTRLTVL.

J is TRBJ1-1 and V is TRBV18, with 10 nucleotides matching TRBD1. The germline V gene encodes CDR1 KGHSH and CDR2 LQKENI. The CDR3 is 14 amino acids. After removal of 6 bases from V and 1 base from J, the junction contained 2 bases not matched to a gene. CDR3 sequence reads: CASSRDRGNTEAFF. CDR3 nucleotide sequence: TGTGCCAGCTCCAGGGACAGGGGGAACACTGAAGCTTTCTTT. Full variable domain (outside the CDR3, taken from reference TRBV18 and TRBJ1-1): NAGVMQNPRHLVRRRGQEARLRCSPMKGHSHVYWYRQLPEEGLKFMVYLQKENIIDESGMPKERFSAEFPKEGPSILRIQQVVRGDSAAYFCASSRDRGNTEAFFGQGTRLTVV.